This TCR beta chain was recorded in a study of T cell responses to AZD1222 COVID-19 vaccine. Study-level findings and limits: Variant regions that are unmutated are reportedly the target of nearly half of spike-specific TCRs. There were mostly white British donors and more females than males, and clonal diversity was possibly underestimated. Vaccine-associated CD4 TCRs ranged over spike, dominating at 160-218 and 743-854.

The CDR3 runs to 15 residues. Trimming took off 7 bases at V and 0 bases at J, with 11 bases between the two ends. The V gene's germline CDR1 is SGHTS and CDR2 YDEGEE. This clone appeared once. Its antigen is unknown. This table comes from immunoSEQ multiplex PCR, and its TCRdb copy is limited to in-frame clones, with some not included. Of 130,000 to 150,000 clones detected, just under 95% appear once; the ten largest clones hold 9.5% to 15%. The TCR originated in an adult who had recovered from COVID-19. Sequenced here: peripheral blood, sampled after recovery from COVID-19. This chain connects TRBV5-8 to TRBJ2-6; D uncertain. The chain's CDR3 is CASPSDNSGANVLTF. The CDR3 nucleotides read TGTGCCAGCCCAAGCGACAACTCTGGGGCCAACGTCCTGACTTTC.